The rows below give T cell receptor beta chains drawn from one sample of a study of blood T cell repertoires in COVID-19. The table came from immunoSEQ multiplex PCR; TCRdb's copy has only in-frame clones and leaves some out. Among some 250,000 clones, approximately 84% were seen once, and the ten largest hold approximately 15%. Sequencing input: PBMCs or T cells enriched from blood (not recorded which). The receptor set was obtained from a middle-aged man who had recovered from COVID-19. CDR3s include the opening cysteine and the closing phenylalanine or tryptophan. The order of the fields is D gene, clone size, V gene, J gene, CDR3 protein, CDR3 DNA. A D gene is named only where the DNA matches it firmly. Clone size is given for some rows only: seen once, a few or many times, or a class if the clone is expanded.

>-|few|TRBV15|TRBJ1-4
CATSRDRTGSYEKLFF
TGTGCCACCAGCAGAGATCGAACCGGGTCGTACGAAAAACTGTTTTTT
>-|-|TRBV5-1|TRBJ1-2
CASSLDTGYYGYTF
TGCGCCAGCAGCTTGGATACAGGATACTATGGCTACACCTTC
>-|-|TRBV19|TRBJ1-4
CASSSREKLFF
TGTGCCAGTAGTTCCCGGGAAAAACTGTTTTTT
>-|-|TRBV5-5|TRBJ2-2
CASSRSGELFF
TGTGCCAGCAGCCGGAGCGGGGAGCTGTTTTTT
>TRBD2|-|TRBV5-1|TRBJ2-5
CASSLQTSGAGETQYF
TGCGCCAGCAGCTTGCAGACTAGCGGGGCGGGGGAGACCCAGTACTTC
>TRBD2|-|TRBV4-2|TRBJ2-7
CASSQGGTSHEQYF
TGTGCCAGCAGCCAAGGGGGGACTAGCCACGAGCAGTACTTC
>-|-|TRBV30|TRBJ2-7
CAWMSAREQYF
TGTGCCTGGATGAGTGCGCGCGAGCAGTACTTC
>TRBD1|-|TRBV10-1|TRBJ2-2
CASGQGGTGELFF
TGCGCCAGCGGACAGGGCGGTACCGGGGAGCTGTTTTTT
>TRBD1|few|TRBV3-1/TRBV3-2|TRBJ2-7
CASSLRTGTYEQYF
TGTGCCAGCAGCCTGCGGACAGGGACCTACGAGCAGTACTTC
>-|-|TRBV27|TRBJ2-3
CASSFSRGTDTQYF
TGTGCCAGCAGTTTTTCTCGGGGGACAGATACGCAGTATTTT
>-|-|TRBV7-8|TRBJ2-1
CASSRGTAEGNEQFF
TGTGCCAGCAGCCGCGGGACAGCGGAGGGCAATGAGCAGTTCTTC
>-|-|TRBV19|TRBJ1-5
CASSIPNRGNQPQHF
TGTGCCAGTAGTATTCCCAACAGGGGCAATCAGCCCCAGCATTTT